This T cell receptor (beta chain) derives from a study of blood T cell repertoires in COVID-19. Study summary: Acute and convalescent COVID-19 samples came from the United States, Italy and Spain.

Per the authors' pipeline: The authors estimated nucleated cell counts from reference gene primer amplification. The data were produced by immunoSEQ multiplex PCR, yet TCRdb's version contains in-frame clones alone and is incomplete. That table gives V, J and clone size, and the DNA gave D and trimming. The table lists under 95,000 clones, 75% to 95% of them singletons. From germline, CDR1 is SGDLS and CDR2 YYNGEE. Trimming pared 0 bases from V and 1 base from J, leaving 13 bases between. CDR3 length: 16 residues. Sequenced sample: peripheral blood. The sequence was collected from a woman aged 50 to 60 in a cohort sampled during active COVID-19. This sequence joins TRBV9 and TRBJ1-1; D gene unclear. DNA of the CDR3: TGTGCCAGCAGCGTAGGGCCCAACACCTGGAACACTGAAGCTTTCTTT. Its protein product is CASSVGPNTWNTEAFF. The full variable domain, in which reference TRBV9 and TRBJ1-1 provide the parts outside the CDR3, is DSGVTQTPKHLITATGQRVTLRCSPRSGDLSVYWYQQSLDQGLQFLIQYYNGEERAKGNILERFSAQQFPDLHSELNLSSLELGDSALYFCASSVGPNTWNTEAFFGQGTRLTVV.